Presented here are 20 T cell receptor beta chains from one specimen sequenced in a study of blood T cell repertoires in COVID-19. Assay: immunoSEQ multiplex PCR; the TCRdb copy retains only in-frame clones and omits some. The data contain around 300,000 clones, approximately 90% of them singletons. The specimen was PBMCs or T cells enriched from blood (not recorded which). The receptor source for this set is a woman in her thirties or forties who had recovered from COVID-19.

The chain employs TRBV11-1 and TRBJ1-1; TRBD1 is a possible D gene (5 bases). The CDR3 is 16 amino acids. V lost 5 bases to trimming and J lost 1 base, with 17 bases between them. Germline CDR1 and CDR2: SGHAT and FQDESV (reference sequence). For the CDR3, the DNA is TGTGCCAGCAGCCACCCCCGGGCAGGGTCGAACACTGAAGCTTTCTTT. Its protein product is CASSHPRAGSNTEAFF.

Remarks on this clone: Germline is not matched at one junction end, which may reflect a read error. The chain links TRBV7-7 to TRBJ2-1, with TRBD2 identical over 14 bases. Germline V gene lookup returns CDR1 SSHAT and CDR2 FNYEAQ (reference sequence). The CDR3 runs 16 residues. CDR3: CASSLGLAGGRGEQFF. The CDR3 region has the DNA TGTGCTAGCAGCTTAGGACTAGCGGGAGGAAGGGGTGAGCAGTTCTTC.

The chain uses TRBV5-1 and TRBJ2-1, with TRBD2 identical over 10 bases. V was clipped by 0 bases and J by 12 bases; unmatched bases: 6. The germline V gene has CDR1 SGHRS and CDR2 YFSETQ. This CDR3 comprises 14 residues. In DNA, the CDR3 is TGCGCCAGCAGCTTGGAATTAGCGGGAGGAGGGCAGTTCTTC. Encoded protein: CASSLELAGGGQFF. The whole variable domain, remainder taken from reference TRBV5-1 and TRBJ2-1, is KAGVTQTPRYLIKTRGQQVTLSCSPISGHRSVSWYQQTPGQGLQFLFEYFSETQRNKGNFPGRFSGRQFSNSRSEMNVSTLELGDSALYLCASSLELAGGGQFFGPGTRLTVL.

The V gene is TRBV6-2 or TRBV6-3, the J gene TRBJ1-1, with 7 bases aligning to TRBD1. Per germline, CDR1 MNHEY and CDR2 SVGEGT. With 5 bases clipped from V and 0 bases from J, the junction kept 0 bases outside the gene matches. The CDR3 loop spans 13 amino acids. The CDR3 spells CASSDRVNTEAFF. The CDR3 nucleotides are TGTGCCAGCAGTGACAGGGTGAACACTGAAGCTTTCTTT.

The V call is TRBV5-1, the J call TRBJ2-7; 10 bases are a match to TRBD2. J lost 0 bases, V lost 0 bases, and 6 bases had no gene match. The length of the CDR3 is 17 residues. Germline V CDR1 and CDR2: SGHRS, YFSETQ. This chain's CDR3 is CASSLGLTSGASYEQYF. In nucleotides, the CDR3 is TGCGCCAGCAGCTTGGGCCTCACTAGCGGGGCCTCCTACGAGCAGTACTTC.

Details on this clone: The same CDR3 is also encoded by other DNA sequences in this sample. For the CDR3, the DNA is TGTGCCAGTAGTATTTCGGGTTCTAATCAGCCCCAGCATTTT. It yields the protein CASSISGSNQPQHF. V is TRBV19 and J is TRBJ1-5, with unresolved D. There are 14 residues in the CDR3. Germline V CDR1 and CDR2: LNHDA, SQIVND (reference sequence). V lost 3 bases and J lost 4, with 10 bases in between.

This chain joins TRBV20-1 and TRBJ2-7; TRBD1 agrees at 8 bases. The CDR3 consists of 11 residues. V gave up 6 bases and J gave up 6 bases; unmatched junction bases: 4. CDR1 and CDR2 from the germline V gene are DFQATT and SNEGSKA (reference sequence). The CDR3 loop reads CSAEGTGEQYF. The CDR3 DNA follows: TGCAGTGCCGAGGGGACAGGCGAGCAGTACTTC.

The chain links TRBV7-9 to TRBJ2-5, with D tentatively TRBD2 (5 bases). Germline V lookup: CDR1 SEHNR, CDR2 FQNEAQ (reference sequence). The CDR3 is 13 amino acids. The germline V and J ends were trimmed by 5 bases and 10 bases, with 17 bases remaining between them. The CDR3 DNA reads TGTGCCAGCAGCCTAGACGAGCGGTTTTTCCAGTACTTC. Amino acids: CASSLDERFFQYF. Combining the CDR3 with reference TRBV7-9 and TRBJ2-5 gives the whole variable domain DTGVSQNPRHKITKRGQNVTFRCDPISEHNRLYWYRQTLGQGPEFLTYFQNEAQLEKSRLLSDRFSAERPKGSFSTLEIQRTEQGDSAMYLCASSLDERFFQYFGPGTRLLVL.

V and J are TRBV2 and TRBJ2-1, with 14 positions matching TRBD2. The J segment lost 6 bases and the V segment lost 6 bases, leaving 1 base of the junction unmatched. In germline, CDR1 is SNHLY, CDR2 FYNNEI. The length of the CDR3 is 14 residues. CDR3 bases: TGTGCCAGCAGGACTAGCGGGAGGGCCAATGAGCAGTTCTTC. Translation gives CASRTSGRANEQFF.

The DNA of the CDR3 is TGCAGCGTAACCGGGACTAGCGGGAGGGCCCACGAGCAGTACTTC. Translating gives CSVTGTSGRAHEQYF. V is TRBV29-1 and J is TRBJ2-7; 16 bases match TRBD2. CDR1 is SQVTM and CDR2 is ANQGSEA in the germline V gene. V shed 6 bases, J shed 5 bases, and the junction held 7 bases outside the gene matches. The CDR3 totals 15 residues.

The V and J genes are TRBV28 and TRBJ1-5, with D tentatively TRBD1 (5 bases). The CDR3 covers 16 residues. Germline CDR1 MDHEN, CDR2 SYDVKM. V lost 5 bases and J lost 2, with 16 bases in between. CDR3 in DNA: TGTGCCAGCAGTACAACCCCCGAGACAGGCAATCAGCCCCAGCATTTT. This gives the protein CASSTTPETGNQPQHF.

The V gene is TRBV5-4, the J gene TRBJ2-3; 10 bases match TRBD2. This CDR3 has 18 residues. V lost 0 bases to trimming and J lost 2 bases; unmatched junction nucleotides: 9. Germline CDR1 and CDR2: SGHNT and YYREEE (reference sequence). Here the CDR3 reads CASSLAGRTSGYTDTQYF. CDR3 sequence (DNA): TGTGCCAGCAGCTTGGCCGGCAGGACTAGCGGATACACAGATACGCAGTATTTT.

J is TRBJ2-3 and V is TRBV7-2; a possible D gene is TRBD2 (5 bases). Trimming cost V 5 bases and J 2 bases, with 14 bases left between them. Germline CDR1 reads SGHTA; CDR2 reads FQGNSA. The CDR3 covers 15 residues. In DNA form, the CDR3 reads TGTGCCAGCAGCCCTCAGCGGACCTACACAGATACGCAGTATTTT. It yields the protein CASSPQRTYTDTQYF. Supplemented by reference TRBV7-2 and TRBJ2-3, the full variable domain reads GAGVSQSPSNKVTEKGKDVELRCDPISGHTALYWYRQSLGQGLEFLIYFQGNSAPDKSGLPSDRFSAERTGGSVSTLTIQRTQQEDSAVYLCASSPQRTYTDTQYFGPGTRLTVL.

V usage is TRBV28 and J usage is TRBJ1-2, with D perhaps matching TRBD1 (5 bases). Trimming cost V 3 bases and J 8 bases, with 16 bases left between them. The CDR3 totals 14 residues. The germline gives CDR1 MDHEN, CDR2 SYDVKM. The DNA for the CDR3 is TGTGCCAGCAGTTTGGGCAGGGCCTCGGCAGGCTACACCTTC. It yields the protein CASSLGRASAGYTF.

This clone is a singleton in its sample. CDR3 coding DNA: TGTGCCAGCAGGACAAACTATGGCTACACCTTC. It encodes CASRTNYGYTF. The V and J genes are TRBV28 and TRBJ1-2; D not certain. Trimming removed 6 bases from V and 2 bases from J, with 4 bases in between. The CDR3 has 11 residues. In germline, CDR1 is MDHEN, CDR2 SYDVKM.

This clone was seen just once. The chain joins TRBV7-2 to TRBJ2-7; D is uncertain. The CDR3 sequence is 14 residues long. Germline V gives CDR1 SGHTA, CDR2 FQGNSA. V shed 1 base and J shed 4 bases, with 11 bases lying between them. Written as DNA, the CDR3 is TGTGCCAGCAGCTTAGAGGCACTATCGTACGAGCAGTACTTC. Residues: CASSLEALSYEQYF.

CDR3 DNA sequence: TGTGCCAGCAGACAGCGGAGCCTCTCCTACAATGAGCAGTTCTTC. This codes for CASRQRSLSYNEQFF. The chain employs TRBV6-5 and TRBJ2-1; D is perhaps TRBD2 (5 bases). Trimming took off 6 bases at V and 0 bases at J, with 12 bases between the two ends. The V gene's germline CDR1 is MNHEY and CDR2 SVGAGI. The CDR3 is 15 residues long.

The gene calls are TRBV6-6 and TRBJ2-1; D might be TRBD2 (6 bases). CDR3 size: 16 residues. Per germline, CDR1 MNHNY and CDR2 SVGAGI (reference sequence). V was pared by 0 bases and J by 5 bases, with 14 bases between. The CDR3 nucleotides are TGTGCCAGCAGTTACTCCGGGAGCGGTCAAAACAATGAGCAGTTCTTC. Its translation is CASSYSGSGQNNEQFF.

The chain links TRBV28 to TRBJ2-7; TRBD1 is a possible D gene (6 bases). The CDR3 covers 15 residues. Trimming shortened V by 3 bases and J by 2 bases, and 14 bases separated the two germline ends. Germline values: CDR1 MDHEN, CDR2 SYDVKM. CDR3 in amino acids: CASSFPQGTTYEQYF. CDR3 coding DNA: TGTGCCAGCAGTTTCCCCCAGGGGACAACCTACGAGCAGTACTTC. Full variable domain (missing parts from reference TRBV28 and TRBJ2-7): DVKVTQSSRYLVKRTGEKVFLECVQDMDHENMFWYRQDPGLGLRLIYFSYDVKMKEKGDIPEGYSVSREKKERFSLILESASTNQTSMYLCASSFPQGTTYEQYFGPGTRLTVT.

The gene calls are TRBV7-9 and TRBJ2-7; 14 bases align to TRBD2. The CDR3 is 15 residues long. Germline trimming cut 5 bases from V and 7 bases from J; bases unmatched to any gene: 7. Per germline, CDR1 SEHNR and CDR2 FQNEAQ (reference sequence). The CDR3 loop is CASSRIGLAGGEQYF. CDR3 nucleotide sequence: TGTGCCAGCAGCAGAATAGGACTAGCGGGAGGTGAGCAGTACTTC.